Each of the 9 T cell receptor beta chains below was sequenced from the same sample in a study of shared clonotypes between healthy human individuals. Assay used: immunoSEQ multiplex PCR; TCRdb lists only in-frame clones, some missing. The table lists more than 2,000,000 clones, approximately 92% of them singletons. Material: naive CD4+ T cells sorted from blood. Subset: CD45RA+ positively selected. The origin of the receptors is a man younger than 35 in good health.

J is TRBJ1-6 and V is TRBV30, with D unresolved. V dropped 5 bases and J dropped 7 bases, with 15 bases sitting between them. The CDR3 length is 14 residues. Germline CDR1 GTSNPN, CDR2 SVGIG (reference sequence). Here the CDR3 reads CAWDLLGRNSPLHF. DNA for the CDR3: TGTGCCTGGGATCTTTTGGGGAGAAATTCACCCCTCCACTTT.

In the case of this clone: Other nucleotide sequences in the sample specify the same CDR3. J is TRBJ2-7 and V is TRBV30; D unresolved. The CDR3 contains 12 residues. The V gene's germline CDR1 is GTSNPN and CDR2 SVGIG (reference sequence). Trimming took off 1 base at V and 0 bases at J, with 4 bases between the two ends. CDR3 DNA sequence: TGTGCCTGGAGTGGCACCTCCTACGAGCAGTACTTC. Encoded protein: CAWSGTSYEQYF.

V and J are TRBV5-4 and TRBJ1-1; 7 nucleotides match TRBD1. Germline CDR1 SGHNT, CDR2 YYREEE (reference sequence). With 3 bases clipped from V and 6 bases from J, the junction kept 5 bases outside the gene matches. There are 13 residues in the CDR3. The CDR3 here is CASSSARGAEAFF. The DNA of the CDR3 is TGTGCCAGCAGCTCCGCCAGGGGGGCTGAAGCTTTCTTT.

The rearrangement links TRBV5-1 to TRBJ2-5; 10 nucleotides align to TRBD1. V dropped 0 bases and J dropped 2; count of bases not matched to a gene: 4. Germline-derived CDR1 and CDR2 are SGHRS and YFSETQ. There are 16 residues in the CDR3. The CDR3 spells CASSLGQGAVQETQYF. In DNA, the CDR3 is TGCGCCAGCAGCTTGGGACAGGGGGCAGTACAAGAGACCCAGTACTTC. The entire variable domain, with the rest obtained from reference TRBV5-1 and TRBJ2-5, is as follows: KAGVTQTPRYLIKTRGQQVTLSCSPISGHRSVSWYQQTPGQGLQFLFEYFSETQRNKGNFPGRFSGRQFSNSRSEMNVSTLELGDSALYLCASSLGQGAVQETQYFGPGTRLLVL.

The chain uses TRBV9 and TRBJ1-3; unclear D gene. Germline CDR1 SGDLS, CDR2 YYNGEE. The ends were cut back, 0 bases at V and 0 bases at J, with 10 bases in the middle. The CDR3 extends over 16 amino acids. CDR3 DNA: TGTGCCAGCAGCGTAGGAGGTATCGTCTCTGGAAACACCATATATTTT. It translates to CASSVGGIVSGNTIYF.

V is TRBV18 and J is TRBJ2-4, with D perhaps TRBD1 (6 bases). The germline gives CDR1 KGHSH, CDR2 LQKENI. This CDR3 has 15 amino acids. V dropped 4 bases and J dropped 2 bases, with 12 bases sitting between them. This CDR3 reads CASSLLQGPKNIQYF. The CDR3, as DNA: TGTGCCAGCTCACTCTTACAGGGACCCAAAAACATTCAGTACTTC.

The CDR3, as DNA: TGTGCCAGCAGCCTCACCGGGGGTTACATGAACACTGAAGCTTTCTTT. Its protein product is CASSLTGGYMNTEAFF. The V and J genes are TRBV7-3 and TRBJ1-1; maybe TRBD1 (5 bases). The CDR3 sequence is 16 residues long. V was trimmed by 5 bases and J by 0 bases, leaving 16 bases between them. The V gene's germline CDR1 is SGHTA and CDR2 FQGTGA.

The chain links TRBV6-1 to TRBJ2-7, with 10 bases fitting TRBD2. With 8 bases clipped from V and 2 bases from J, the junction kept 9 bases outside the gene matches. This CDR3 spans 15 amino acids. In germline, CDR1 is MNHNS, CDR2 SASEGT. The CDR3 spells CASVETSGAPYEQYF. The CDR3, as DNA: TGTGCCAGCGTCGAAACTAGCGGGGCTCCCTACGAGCAGTACTTC.

This clone was seen more than once but under ten times. The chain joins TRBV28 to TRBJ1-5; TRBD1 might be the D (6 bases). From germline, CDR1 is MDHEN and CDR2 SYDVKM. This CDR3 is 15 amino acids long. The ends were cut back, 3 bases at V and 3 bases at J, with 12 bases in the middle. The chain's CDR3 is CASSFWTAPNQPQHF. The CDR3 DNA reads TGTGCCAGCAGTTTCTGGACAGCCCCCAATCAGCCCCAGCATTTT.